Reported below is one T cell receptor (beta chain). Trimming removed 1 base at V and 7 bases at J, with 14 bases between. This CDR3 region has 15 residues. Per the germline V gene, CDR1 is SGHAT and CDR2 is FQNNGV. This entry comes from a study of control samples from healthy donors and cancer patients. Measured with immunoSEQ multiplex PCR; TCRdb has only the in-frame clones, and not every one. The data contain about 180,000 clones, more than 80% of them singletons. What was sequenced was blood. The chain couples TRBV11-2 to TRBJ2-1; D tentatively fits TRBD1 or TRBD2 (5 bases each). The TCR sequence derives from a man aged 25 to 40 in good health. This CDR3 reads CASSLGGNRRNEQFF. CDR3 DNA sequence: TGTGCCAGCAGCTTAGGGGGGAACAGGAGGAATGAGCAGTTCTTC.